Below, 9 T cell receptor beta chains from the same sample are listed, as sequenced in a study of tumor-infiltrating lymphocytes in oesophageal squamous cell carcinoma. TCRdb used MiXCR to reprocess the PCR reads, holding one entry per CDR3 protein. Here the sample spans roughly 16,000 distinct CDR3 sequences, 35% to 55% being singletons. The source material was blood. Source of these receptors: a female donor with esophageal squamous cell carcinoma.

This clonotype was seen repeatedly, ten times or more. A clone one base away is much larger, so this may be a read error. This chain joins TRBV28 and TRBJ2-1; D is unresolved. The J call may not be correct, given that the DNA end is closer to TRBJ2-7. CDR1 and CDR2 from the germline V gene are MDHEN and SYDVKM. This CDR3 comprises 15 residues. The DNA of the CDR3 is TGTGCCAGCAGCTTACAGCCCTCTTCCTACAATGAGCAGTACTTC. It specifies CASSLQPSSYNEQYF.

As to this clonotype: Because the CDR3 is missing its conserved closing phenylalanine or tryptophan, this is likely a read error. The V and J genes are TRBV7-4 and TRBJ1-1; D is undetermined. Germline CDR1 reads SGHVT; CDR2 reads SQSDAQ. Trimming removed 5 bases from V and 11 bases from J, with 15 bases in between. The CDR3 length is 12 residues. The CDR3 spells CASSVNTEAAFI. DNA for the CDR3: TGTGCCAGCAGCGTGAATACGGAAGCGGCTTTCATT.

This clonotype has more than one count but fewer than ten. The CDR3 nucleotides are TGCAGTGCTAGAGATTGGGCTAGGGACACTGAAGCTTTCTTT. It specifies CSARDWARDTEAFF. The V call is TRBV20-1, the J call TRBJ1-1; D is uncertain. The CDR3 is 14 amino acids. The V gene lost 0 bases and the J gene lost 3 bases, with 11 bases spanning the gap. CDR1 and CDR2 (germline): DFQATT, SNEGSKA (reference sequence).

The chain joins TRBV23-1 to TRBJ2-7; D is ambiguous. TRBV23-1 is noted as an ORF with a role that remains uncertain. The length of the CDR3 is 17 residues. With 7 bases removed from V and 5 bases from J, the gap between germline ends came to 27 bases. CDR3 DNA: TGCGCCAGCATTTCAGTTCCGGCGTCCGGGTCCCCCCACGAGCAGTACTTC. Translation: CASISVPASGSPHEQYF.

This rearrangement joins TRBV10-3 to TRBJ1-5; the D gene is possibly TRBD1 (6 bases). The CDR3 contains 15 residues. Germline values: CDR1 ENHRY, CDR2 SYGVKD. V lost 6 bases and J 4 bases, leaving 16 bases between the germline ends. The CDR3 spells CAISERGAENQPQHF. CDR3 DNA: TGTGCCATCAGCGAGCGGGGGGCCGAGAATCAGCCCCAGCATTTT.

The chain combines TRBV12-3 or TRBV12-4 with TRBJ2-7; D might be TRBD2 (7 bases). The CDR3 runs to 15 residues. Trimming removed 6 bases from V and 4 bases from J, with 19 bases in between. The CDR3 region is CASSLGGGRGYEQYF. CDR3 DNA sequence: TGTGCCAGCAGCTTGGGGGGCGGGAGAGGTTACGAGCAGTACTTC.

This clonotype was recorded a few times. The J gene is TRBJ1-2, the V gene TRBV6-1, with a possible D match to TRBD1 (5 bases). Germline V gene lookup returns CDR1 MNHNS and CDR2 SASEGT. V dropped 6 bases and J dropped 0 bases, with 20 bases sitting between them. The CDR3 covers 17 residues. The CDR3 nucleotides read TGTGCCAGCAGCCGGGAAGTTGGGGACCTAGCTAACTATGGCTACACCTTC. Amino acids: CASSREVGDLANYGYTF.

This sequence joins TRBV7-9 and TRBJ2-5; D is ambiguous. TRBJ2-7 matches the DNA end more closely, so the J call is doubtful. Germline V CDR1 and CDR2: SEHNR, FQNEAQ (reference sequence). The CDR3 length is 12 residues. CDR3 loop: CASSLTSYEQYF. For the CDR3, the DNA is TGTGCCAGCAGCTTGACCTCCTACGAGCAGTACTTC.

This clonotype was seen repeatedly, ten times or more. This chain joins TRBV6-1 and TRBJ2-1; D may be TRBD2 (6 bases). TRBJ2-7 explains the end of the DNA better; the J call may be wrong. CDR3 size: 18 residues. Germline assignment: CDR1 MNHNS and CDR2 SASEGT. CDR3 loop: CASSEGSAGRSSYNEQYF. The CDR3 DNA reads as TGTGCCAGCAGTGAGGGTTCCGCGGGGCGCAGCTCCTACAATGAGCAGTACTTC.